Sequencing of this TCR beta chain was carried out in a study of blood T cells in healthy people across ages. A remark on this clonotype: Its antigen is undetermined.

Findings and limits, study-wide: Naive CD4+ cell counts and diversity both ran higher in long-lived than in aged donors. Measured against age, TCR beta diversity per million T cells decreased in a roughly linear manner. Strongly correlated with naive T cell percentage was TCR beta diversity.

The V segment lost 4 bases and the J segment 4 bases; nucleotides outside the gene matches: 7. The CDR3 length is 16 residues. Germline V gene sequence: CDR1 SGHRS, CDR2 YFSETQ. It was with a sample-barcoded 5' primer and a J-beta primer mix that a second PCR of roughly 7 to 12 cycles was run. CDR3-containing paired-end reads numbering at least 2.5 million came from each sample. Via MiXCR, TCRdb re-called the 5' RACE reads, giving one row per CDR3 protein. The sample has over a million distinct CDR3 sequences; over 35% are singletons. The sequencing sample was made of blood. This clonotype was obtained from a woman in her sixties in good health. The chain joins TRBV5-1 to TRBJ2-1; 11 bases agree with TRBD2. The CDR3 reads CASSPGLADAYNEQFF. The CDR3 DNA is TGCGCCAGCAGCCCGGGACTAGCGGACGCTTACAATGAGCAGTTCTTC.